This entry features one TCR beta chain sequence. Antigen specificity is unknown. The table came from immunoSEQ multiplex PCR; TCRdb's copy has only in-frame clones and leaves some out. The sample gives tens of thousands of clones, 70% to 90% of which show up once; 17% is in the top ten. This sample was taken from a study of OX40 agonist ivuxolimab in advanced cancers. Study summary: The patients got ivuxolimab, which is an agonistic anti-OX40 (CD134) antibody. People in dose escalation had one of these cancers: hepatocellular carcinoma, melanoma, renal cell or head and neck cancer. Study-wide points: Compared with CD4+, CD8+ T cells on average had more expanded clones. Some of the nonresponding patients also showed low levels of normalized T-cell clonal expansion.

CDR3 size: 16 residues. The germline V gene has CDR1 SNHLY and CDR2 FYNNEI. The TCR was taken from an adult with an advanced solid tumor such as melanoma, head and neck, liver or kidney cancer. This chain uses TRBV2 with TRBJ2-5, with 13 positions matching TRBD2. Matching the DNA end better, TRBJ2-7 makes the J call doubtful. Here the sequenced sample was CD4+ or CD8+ T cells sorted from blood, taken in a trial of the OX40 agonist ivuxolimab. The CDR3 nucleotides read TGTGCCAGCAGTGAAGCGCGGACTAGCGGGAGCTACGAGCAGTACTTC. Its translation: CASSEARTSGSYEQYF.